This T cell receptor beta chain was found in a study of T-cell memory formation after mild COVID-19. Details on this clonotype: Antigen: not known.

5'RACE primed from the constant segment yielded TCR alpha and TCR beta cDNA libraries bearing sample barcodes and UMIs. Each CDR3 protein is one row after TCRdb ran MiXCR on the 5' RACE reads. Among around 140,000 distinct CDR3 sequences listed, 20% to 25% were seen once. Trimming left V 4 bases short and J 3 bases short, with 9 bases between. The CDR3 length is 13 residues. Per the germline V gene, CDR1 is LNHNV and CDR2 is YYDKDF (reference sequence). Study conclusions and caveats: The study found balanced CD4/CD8 in clones contracting day 15 to 85 and a CD4+ lean in later expanders. Clonal second-wave expansions that peaked on day 37 had unconfirmed SARS-CoV-2 specificity.

Sequencing was performed on PBMCs or a T cell subset sorted from them (not recorded which). V gene TRBV15 combines with J gene TRBJ1-1; TRBD1 might be the D (6 bases). The source of this sequence is an adult woman who had mild COVID-19 (a few samples of this study predate the infection). Cell type and time point are not known. CDR3 DNA: TGTGCCACCAGCACCGAGGGGGACACTGAAGCTTTCTTT. Translated: CATSTEGDTEAFF.